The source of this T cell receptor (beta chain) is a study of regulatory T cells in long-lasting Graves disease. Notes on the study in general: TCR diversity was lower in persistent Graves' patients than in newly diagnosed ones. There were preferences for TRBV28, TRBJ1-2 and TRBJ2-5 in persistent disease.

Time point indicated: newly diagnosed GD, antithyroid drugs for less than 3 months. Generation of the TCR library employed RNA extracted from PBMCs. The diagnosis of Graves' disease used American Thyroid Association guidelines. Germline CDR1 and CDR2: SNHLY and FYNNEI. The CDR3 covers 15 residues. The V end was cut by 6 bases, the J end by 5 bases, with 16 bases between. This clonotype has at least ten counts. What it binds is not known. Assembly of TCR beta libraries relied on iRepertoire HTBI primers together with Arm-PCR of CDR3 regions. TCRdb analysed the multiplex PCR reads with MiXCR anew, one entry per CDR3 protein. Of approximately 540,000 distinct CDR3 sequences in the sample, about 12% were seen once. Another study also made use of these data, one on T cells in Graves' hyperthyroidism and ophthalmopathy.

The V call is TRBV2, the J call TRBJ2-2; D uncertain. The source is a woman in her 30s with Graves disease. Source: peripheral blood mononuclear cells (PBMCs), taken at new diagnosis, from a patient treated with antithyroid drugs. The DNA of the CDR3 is TGTGCCAGCAGCTTGTCTAGTCCCTTGACCGGGGAGCTGTTTTTT. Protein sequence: CASSLSSPLTGELFF.